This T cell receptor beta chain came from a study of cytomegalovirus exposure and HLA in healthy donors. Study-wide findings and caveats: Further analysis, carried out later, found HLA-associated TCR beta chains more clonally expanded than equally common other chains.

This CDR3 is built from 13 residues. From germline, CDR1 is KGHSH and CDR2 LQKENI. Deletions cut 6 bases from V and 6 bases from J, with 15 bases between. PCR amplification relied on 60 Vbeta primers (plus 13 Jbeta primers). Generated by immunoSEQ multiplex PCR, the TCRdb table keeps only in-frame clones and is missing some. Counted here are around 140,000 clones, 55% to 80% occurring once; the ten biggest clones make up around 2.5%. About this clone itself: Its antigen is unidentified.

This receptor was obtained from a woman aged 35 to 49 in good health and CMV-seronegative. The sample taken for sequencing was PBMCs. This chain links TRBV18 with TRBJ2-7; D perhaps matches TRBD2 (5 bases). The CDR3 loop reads CASSLAGPPEQYF. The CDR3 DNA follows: TGTGCCAGCTCGCTCGCGGGCCCCCCCGAGCAGTACTTC.